The 6 T cell receptor beta chains in this list originate from one sample, sequenced in a study of blood T cell repertoires in COVID-19. Method: immunoSEQ multiplex PCR; TCRdb's copy keeps in-frame clones and lacks some. The sample has about 150,000 clones; about 89% are singletons. The sequenced sample was peripheral blood. All receptors come from a man at least 80 years old with acute or convalescent COVID-19.

The chain is built from TRBV5-6 and TRBJ2-5; 7 bases match TRBD2. V lost 2 bases and J lost 5; bases outside the gene matches: 9. The CDR3 length is 15 residues. CDR1 is SGHDT, CDR2 YYEEEE, per germline. DNA for the CDR3: TGTGCCAGCAGCTTACTTGCGGGAGTGGCGGAGACCCAGTACTTC. Protein sequence: CASSLLAGVAETQYF.

This sequence joins TRBV4-1 and TRBJ2-2; the match to TRBD2 covers 8 bases. The CDR3 is made up of 17 amino acids. CDR1 is MGHRA and CDR2 is YSYEKL in the germline V gene. Trimming at V came to 0 bases and at J to 5 bases, leaving 8 bases not matched to a gene. This CDR3 reads CASSQDRRGAGTGELFF. CDR3 DNA: TGCGCCAGCAGCCAAGATAGGCGGGGGGCAGGGACCGGGGAGCTGTTTTTT.

V and J are TRBV18 and TRBJ2-7; 7 bases are a match to TRBD1. This CDR3 is built from 14 residues. V gave up 3 bases and J gave up 2 bases; unmatched junction bases: 4. Per germline, CDR1 KGHSH and CDR2 LQKENI. The CDR3 sequence is CASSPQGTAYEQYF. The CDR3 bases are TGTGCCAGCTCACCCCAGGGGACAGCCTACGAGCAGTACTTC.

There are a few counts of this clone. The chain uses TRBV20-1 and TRBJ1-1; D gene uncertain. This CDR3 is built from 10 residues. V lost 2 bases and J 6 bases, leaving 4 bases between the germline ends. Looked up from germline, CDR1 is DFQATT and CDR2 is SNEGSKA (reference sequence). CDR3 DNA sequence: TGCAGTGCTAGACGAGCTGAAGCTTTCTTT. As protein: CSARRAEAFF.

The V call is TRBV5-1, the J call TRBJ2-7; 9 bases line up with TRBD1. This CDR3 is 18 amino acids long. The germline V gene encodes CDR1 SGHRS and CDR2 YFSETQ. The junction had 13 bases not matched to a gene; V was cut back by 0 bases and J by 3 bases. For the CDR3, the DNA is TGCGCCAGCAGCTTGGCCTCCGCTCGGACAGGGGTTTTCTACGAGCAGTACTTC. Amino acid sequence: CASSLASARTGVFYEQYF.

V gene TRBV27 combines with J gene TRBJ1-1; a weak D match, TRBD1 (5 bases). Germline lookup yields CDR1 MNHEY and CDR2 SMNVEV (reference sequence). Trimming cost V 7 bases and J 4 bases, with 16 bases left between them. The CDR3 consists of 14 residues. The CDR3 region is CASNVQGVLTEAFF. The DNA for the CDR3 is TGTGCCAGCAATGTCCAAGGGGTCCTCACTGAAGCTTTCTTT.